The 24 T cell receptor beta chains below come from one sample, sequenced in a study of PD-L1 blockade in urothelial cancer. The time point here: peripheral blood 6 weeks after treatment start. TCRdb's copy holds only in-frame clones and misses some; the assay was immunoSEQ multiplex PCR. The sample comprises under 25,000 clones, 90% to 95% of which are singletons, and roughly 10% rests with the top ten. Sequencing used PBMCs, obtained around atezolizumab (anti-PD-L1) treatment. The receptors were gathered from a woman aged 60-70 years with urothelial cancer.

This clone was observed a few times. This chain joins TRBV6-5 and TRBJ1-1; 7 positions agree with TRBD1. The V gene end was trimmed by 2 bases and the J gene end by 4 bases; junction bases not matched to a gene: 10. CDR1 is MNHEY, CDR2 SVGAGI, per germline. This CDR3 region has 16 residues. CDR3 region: CASSYMLAGGSTEAFF. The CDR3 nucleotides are TGTGCCAGCAGTTACATGTTGGCAGGGGGGAGCACTGAAGCTTTCTTT.

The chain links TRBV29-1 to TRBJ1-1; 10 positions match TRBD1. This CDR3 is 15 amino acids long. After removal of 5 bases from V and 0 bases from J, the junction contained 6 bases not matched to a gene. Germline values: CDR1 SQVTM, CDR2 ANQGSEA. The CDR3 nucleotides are TGCAGCGTTCGTCCCGGACAGGGGGTGAACACTGAAGCTTTCTTT. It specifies CSVRPGQGVNTEAFF.

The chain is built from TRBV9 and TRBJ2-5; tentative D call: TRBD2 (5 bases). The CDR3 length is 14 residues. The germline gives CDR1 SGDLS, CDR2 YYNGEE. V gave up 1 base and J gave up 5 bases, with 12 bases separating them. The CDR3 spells CASSVRGIEETQYF. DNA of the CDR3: TGTGCCAGCAGCGTAAGAGGGATTGAGGAGACCCAGTACTTC.

For the CDR3, the DNA is TGTGCCAGCAGCTCCCAAACGGGACTCCTCAACACTGAAGCTTTCTTT. Its protein product is CASSSQTGLLNTEAFF. The chain links TRBV7-6 to TRBJ1-1, with D possibly matching TRBD1 (5 bases). This CDR3 contains 16 residues. V was pared by 4 bases and J by 2 bases, with 17 bases between. Germline loops: CDR1 SGHVS, CDR2 FNYEAQ.

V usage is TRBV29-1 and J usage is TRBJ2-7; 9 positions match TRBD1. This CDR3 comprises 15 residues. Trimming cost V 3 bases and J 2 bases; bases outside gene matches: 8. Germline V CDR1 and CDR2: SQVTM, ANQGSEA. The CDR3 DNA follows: TGCAGCGTTGATCTTATACAGGGGGCGACCTACGAGCAGTACTTC. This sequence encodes CSVDLIQGATYEQYF.

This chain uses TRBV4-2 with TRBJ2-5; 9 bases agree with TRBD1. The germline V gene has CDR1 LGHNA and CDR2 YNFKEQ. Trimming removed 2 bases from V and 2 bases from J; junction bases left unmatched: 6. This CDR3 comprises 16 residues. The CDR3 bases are TGTGCCAGCAGCCAAACTACAGGGACAGGGCAAGAGACCCAGTACTTC. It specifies CASSQTTGTGQETQYF.

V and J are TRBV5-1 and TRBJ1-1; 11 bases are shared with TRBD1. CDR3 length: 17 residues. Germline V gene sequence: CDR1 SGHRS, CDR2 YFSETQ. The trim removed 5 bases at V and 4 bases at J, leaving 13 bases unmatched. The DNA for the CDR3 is TGCGCCAGCAGTTCGGACAGGGGGCAACGTCGGAGCACTGAAGCTTTCTTT. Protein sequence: CASSSDRGQRRSTEAFF.

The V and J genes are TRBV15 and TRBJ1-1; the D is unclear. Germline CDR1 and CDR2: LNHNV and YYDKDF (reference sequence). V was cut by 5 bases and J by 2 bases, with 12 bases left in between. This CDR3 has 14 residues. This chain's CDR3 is CATSVGSLNTEAFF. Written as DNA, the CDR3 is TGTGCCACCAGCGTCGGTTCCTTAAACACTGAAGCTTTCTTT.

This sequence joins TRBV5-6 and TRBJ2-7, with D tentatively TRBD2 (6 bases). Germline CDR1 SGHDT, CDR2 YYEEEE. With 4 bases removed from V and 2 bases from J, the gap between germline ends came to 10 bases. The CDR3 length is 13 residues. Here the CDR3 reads CASSAGPAYEQYF. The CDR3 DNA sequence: TGTGCCAGCAGCGCGGGACCAGCCTACGAGCAGTACTTC.

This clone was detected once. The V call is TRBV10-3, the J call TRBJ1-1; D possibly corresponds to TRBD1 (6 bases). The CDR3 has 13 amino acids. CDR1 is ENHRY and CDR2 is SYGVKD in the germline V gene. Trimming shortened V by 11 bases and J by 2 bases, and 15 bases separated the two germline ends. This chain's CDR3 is CAVGEGTNTEAFF. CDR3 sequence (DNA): TGTGCCGTCGGGGAAGGGACAAACACTGAAGCTTTCTTT.

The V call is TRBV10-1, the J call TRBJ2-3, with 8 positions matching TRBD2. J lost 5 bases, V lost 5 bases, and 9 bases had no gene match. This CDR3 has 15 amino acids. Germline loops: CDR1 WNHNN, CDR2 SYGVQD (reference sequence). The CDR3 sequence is CASSPSGSGKDTQYF. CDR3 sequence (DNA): TGCGCCAGCAGTCCCAGCGGGAGTGGCAAAGATACGCAGTATTTT.

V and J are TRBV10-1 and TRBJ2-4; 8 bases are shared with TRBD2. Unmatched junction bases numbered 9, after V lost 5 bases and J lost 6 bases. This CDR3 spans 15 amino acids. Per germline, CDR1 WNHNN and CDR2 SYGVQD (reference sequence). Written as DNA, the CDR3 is TGCGCCAGCAGTCCTACTAGCGGAGTCGGAAACATTCAGTACTTC. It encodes CASSPTSGVGNIQYF.

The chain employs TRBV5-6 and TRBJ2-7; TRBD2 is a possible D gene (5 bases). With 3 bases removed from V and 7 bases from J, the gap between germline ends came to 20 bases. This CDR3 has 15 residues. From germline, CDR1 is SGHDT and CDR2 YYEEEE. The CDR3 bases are TGTGCCAGCAGCTCGATTGGGCTCCCATCGGGGGAGCAGTACTTC. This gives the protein CASSSIGLPSGEQYF.

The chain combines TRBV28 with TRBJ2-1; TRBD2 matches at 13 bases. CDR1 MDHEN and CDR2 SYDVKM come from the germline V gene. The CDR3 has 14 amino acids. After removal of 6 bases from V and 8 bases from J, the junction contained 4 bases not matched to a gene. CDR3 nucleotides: TGTGCCAGCAGCCTCGGACTAGCGGGAGATGAGCAGTTCTTC. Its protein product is CASSLGLAGDEQFF.

CDR3 coding DNA: TGCGCCAGCAGCCAAGCAGGGGACGAGCAGTACTTC. The encoded protein is CASSQAGDEQYF. This chain connects TRBV4-3 to TRBJ2-7; D is possibly TRBD1 (6 bases). The CDR3 contains 12 residues. V was trimmed by 1 base and J by 5 bases, leaving 6 bases between them. The germline V gene has CDR1 LGHNA and CDR2 YSLEER.

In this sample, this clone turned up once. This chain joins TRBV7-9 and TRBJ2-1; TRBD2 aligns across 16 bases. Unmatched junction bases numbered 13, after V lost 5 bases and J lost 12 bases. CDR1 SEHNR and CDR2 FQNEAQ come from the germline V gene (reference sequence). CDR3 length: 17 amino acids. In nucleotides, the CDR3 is TGTGCCAGCAGCCCCAGGGTTGGGACTAGCGGGGGGGCTGTGCAGTTCTTC. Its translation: CASSPRVGTSGGAVQFF.

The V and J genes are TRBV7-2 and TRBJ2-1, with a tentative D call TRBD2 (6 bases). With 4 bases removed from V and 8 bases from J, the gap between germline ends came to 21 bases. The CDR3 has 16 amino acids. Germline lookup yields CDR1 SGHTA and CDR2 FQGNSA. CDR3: CASSSSTSGVRHEQFF. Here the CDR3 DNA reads TGTGCCAGCAGCTCCAGTACATCGGGAGTCAGGCATGAGCAGTTCTTC.

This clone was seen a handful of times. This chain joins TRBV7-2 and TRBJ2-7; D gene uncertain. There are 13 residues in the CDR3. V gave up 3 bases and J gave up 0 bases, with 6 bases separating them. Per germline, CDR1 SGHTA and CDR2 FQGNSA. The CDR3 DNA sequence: TGTGCCAGCAGCTTGGGCCCCTCCTACGAGCAGTACTTC. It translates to CASSLGPSYEQYF. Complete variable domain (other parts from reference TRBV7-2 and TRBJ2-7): GAGVSQSPSNKVTEKGKDVELRCDPISGHTALYWYRQSLGQGLEFLIYFQGNSAPDKSGLPSDRFSAERTGGSVSTLTIQRTQQEDSAVYLCASSLGPSYEQYFGPGTRLTVT.

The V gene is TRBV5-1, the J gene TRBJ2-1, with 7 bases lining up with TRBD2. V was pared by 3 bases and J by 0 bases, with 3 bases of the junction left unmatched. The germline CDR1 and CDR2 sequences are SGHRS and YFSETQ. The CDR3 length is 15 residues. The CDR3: CASSSTSPSYNEQFF. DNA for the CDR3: TGCGCCAGCAGCTCGACTAGCCCCTCCTACAATGAGCAGTTCTTC.

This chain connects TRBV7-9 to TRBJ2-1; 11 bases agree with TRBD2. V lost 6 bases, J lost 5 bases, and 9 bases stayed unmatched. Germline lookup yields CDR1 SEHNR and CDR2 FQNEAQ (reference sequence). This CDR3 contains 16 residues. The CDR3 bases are TGTGCCAGCAGATATCCGGGACTAGCGGAACACAATGAGCAGTTCTTC. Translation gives CASRYPGLAEHNEQFF. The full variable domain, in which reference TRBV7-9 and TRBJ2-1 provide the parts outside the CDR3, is DTGVSQNPRHKITKRGQNVTFRCDPISEHNRLYWYRQTLGQGPEFLTYFQNEAQLEKSRLLSDRFSAERPKGSFSTLEIQRTEQGDSAMYLCASRYPGLAEHNEQFFGPGTRLTVL.

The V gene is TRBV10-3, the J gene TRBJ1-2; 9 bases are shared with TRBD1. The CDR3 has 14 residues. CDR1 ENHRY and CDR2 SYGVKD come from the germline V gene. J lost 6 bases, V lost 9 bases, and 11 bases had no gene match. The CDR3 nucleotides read TGTGCCATATCATATAGTAGGACAGGGGATGGCTACACCTTC. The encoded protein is CAISYSRTGDGYTF.

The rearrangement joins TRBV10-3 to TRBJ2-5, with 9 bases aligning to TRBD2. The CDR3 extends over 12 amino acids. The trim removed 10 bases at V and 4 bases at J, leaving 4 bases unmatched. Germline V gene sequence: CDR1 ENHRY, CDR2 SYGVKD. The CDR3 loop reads CASRSGRETQYF. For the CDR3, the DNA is TGTGCCAGTCGTAGCGGGAGAGAGACCCAGTACTTC.

In DNA form, the CDR3 reads TGTGCCACCAGCGTGGTAGCGGGAGTCTTCGGGCACGAGCAGTACTTC. This sequence encodes CATSVVAGVFGHEQYF. The chain combines TRBV15 with TRBJ2-7, with 9 bases aligning to TRBD2. The V and J ends lost 5 bases and 5 bases, in that order; junction bases with no gene match: 13. This CDR3 region has 16 residues. Per the germline V gene, CDR1 is LNHNV and CDR2 is YYDKDF (reference sequence).

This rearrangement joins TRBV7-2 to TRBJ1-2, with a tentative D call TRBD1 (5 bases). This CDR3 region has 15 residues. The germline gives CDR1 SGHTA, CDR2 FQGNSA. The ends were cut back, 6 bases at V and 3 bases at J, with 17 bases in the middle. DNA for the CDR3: TGTGCCAGCAGTCAAGGGGCAGGGCCGCACTATGGCTACACCTTC. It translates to CASSQGAGPHYGYTF.